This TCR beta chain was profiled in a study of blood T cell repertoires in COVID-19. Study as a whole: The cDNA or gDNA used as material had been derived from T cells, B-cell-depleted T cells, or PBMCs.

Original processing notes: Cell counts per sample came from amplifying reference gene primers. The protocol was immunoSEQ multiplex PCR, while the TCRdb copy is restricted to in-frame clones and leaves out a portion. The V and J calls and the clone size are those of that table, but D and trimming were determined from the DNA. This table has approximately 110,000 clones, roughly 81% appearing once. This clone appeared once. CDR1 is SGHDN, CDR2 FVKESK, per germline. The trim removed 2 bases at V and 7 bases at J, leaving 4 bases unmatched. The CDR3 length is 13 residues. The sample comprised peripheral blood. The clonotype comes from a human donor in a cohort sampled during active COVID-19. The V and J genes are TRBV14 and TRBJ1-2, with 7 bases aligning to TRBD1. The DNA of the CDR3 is TGTGCCAGCAGCCAATACAGGGGAAGTGGCTACACCTTC. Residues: CASSQYRGSGYTF.